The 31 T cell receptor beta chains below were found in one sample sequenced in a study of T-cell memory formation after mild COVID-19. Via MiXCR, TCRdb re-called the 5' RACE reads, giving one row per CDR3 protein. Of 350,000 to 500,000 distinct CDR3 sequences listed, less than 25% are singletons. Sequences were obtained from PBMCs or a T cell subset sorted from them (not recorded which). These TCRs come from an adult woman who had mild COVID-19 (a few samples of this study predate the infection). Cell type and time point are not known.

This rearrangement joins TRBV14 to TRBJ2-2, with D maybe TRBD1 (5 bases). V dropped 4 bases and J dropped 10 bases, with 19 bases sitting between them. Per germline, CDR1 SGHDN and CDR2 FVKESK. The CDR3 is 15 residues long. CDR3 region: CASSRGHQLVEELFF. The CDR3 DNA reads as TGTGCCAGCAGCCGTGGACACCAATTGGTCGAGGAGCTGTTTTTT.

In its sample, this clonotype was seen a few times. The CDR3: CASSRQGGTKNIQYF. The CDR3 nucleotides read TGTGCCAGCAGCCGACAGGGTGGGACCAAAAACATTCAGTACTTC. This rearrangement joins TRBV12-3 or TRBV12-4 to TRBJ2-4, with 7 bases fitting TRBD1. The V and J ends lost 6 bases and 2 bases, in that order; junction bases with no gene match: 7. The CDR3 has 15 amino acids.

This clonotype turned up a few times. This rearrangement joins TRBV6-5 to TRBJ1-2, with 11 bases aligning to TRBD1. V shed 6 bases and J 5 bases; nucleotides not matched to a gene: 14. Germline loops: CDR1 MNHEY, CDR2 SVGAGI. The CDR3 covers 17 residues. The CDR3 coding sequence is TGTGCCAGCAGCAGGGGGGACAGGGGGAGAGGAGGATATGGCTACACCTTC. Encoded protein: CASSRGDRGRGGYGYTF.

The CDR3 DNA is TGTGCCAGCAGTTTCAGACTAGCTAGCACAGATACGCAGTATTTT. Residues: CASSFRLASTDTQYF. The J gene is TRBJ2-3, the V gene TRBV27, with TRBD2 matching 7 bases. Germline CDR1 is MNHEY and CDR2 is SMNVEV (reference sequence). The CDR3 has 15 amino acids. Trimming took 3 bases from V and 0 from J; bases not matched to a gene: 3.

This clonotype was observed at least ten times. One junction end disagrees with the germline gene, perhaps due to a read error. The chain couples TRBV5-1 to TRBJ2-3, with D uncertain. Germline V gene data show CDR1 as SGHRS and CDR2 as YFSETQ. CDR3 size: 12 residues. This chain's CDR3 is CASSLSTDTQYF. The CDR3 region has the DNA TGTGCCAGCAGCCTTAGCACAGATACGCAGTATTTT. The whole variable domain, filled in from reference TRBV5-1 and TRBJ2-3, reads KAGVTQTPRYLIKTRGQQVTLSCSPISGHRSVSWYQQTPGQGLQFLFEYFSETQRNKGNFPGRFSGRQFSNSRSEMNVSTLELGDSALYLCASSLSTDTQYFGPGTRLTVL.

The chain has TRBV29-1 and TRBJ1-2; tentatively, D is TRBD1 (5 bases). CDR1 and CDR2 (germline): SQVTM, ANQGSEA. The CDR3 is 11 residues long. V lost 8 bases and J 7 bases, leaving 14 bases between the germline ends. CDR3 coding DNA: TGCAGCCTAGTCCTTGGGGGTGGCTACACCTTC. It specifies CSLVLGGGYTF.

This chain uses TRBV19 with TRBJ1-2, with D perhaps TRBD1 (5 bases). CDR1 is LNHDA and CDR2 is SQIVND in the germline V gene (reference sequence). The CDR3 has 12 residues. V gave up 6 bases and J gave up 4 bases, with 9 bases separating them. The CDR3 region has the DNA TGTGCCAGTAGCGACAGACGCTATGGCTACACCTTC. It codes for CASSDRRYGYTF.

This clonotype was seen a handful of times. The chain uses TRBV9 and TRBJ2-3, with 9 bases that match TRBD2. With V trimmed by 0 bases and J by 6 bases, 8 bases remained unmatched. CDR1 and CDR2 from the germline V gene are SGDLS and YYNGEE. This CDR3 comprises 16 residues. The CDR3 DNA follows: TGTGCCAGCAGCGTAGCTGCGGCGGGAGGGCCGGATACGCAGTATTTT. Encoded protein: CASSVAAAGGPDTQYF.

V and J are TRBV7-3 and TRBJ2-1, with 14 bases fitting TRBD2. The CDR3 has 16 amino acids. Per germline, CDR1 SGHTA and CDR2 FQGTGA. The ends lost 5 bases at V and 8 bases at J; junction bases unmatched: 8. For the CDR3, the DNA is TGTGCCAGCAGCCCGCTGGGACTAGCGGGGGTACATGAGCAGTTCTTC. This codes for CASSPLGLAGVHEQFF.

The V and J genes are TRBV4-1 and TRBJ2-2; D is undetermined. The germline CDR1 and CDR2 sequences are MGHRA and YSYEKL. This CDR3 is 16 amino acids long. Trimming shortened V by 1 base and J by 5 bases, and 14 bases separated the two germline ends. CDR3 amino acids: CASSQVIWVGTGELFF. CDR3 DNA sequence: TGCGCCAGCAGCCAAGTAATATGGGTTGGGACCGGGGAGCTGTTTTTT.

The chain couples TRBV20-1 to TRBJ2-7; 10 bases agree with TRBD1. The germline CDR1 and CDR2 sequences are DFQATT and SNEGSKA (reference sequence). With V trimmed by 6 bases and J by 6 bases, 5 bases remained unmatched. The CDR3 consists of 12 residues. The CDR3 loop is CSAAGTGAEQYF. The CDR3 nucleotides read TGCAGTGCAGCCGGGACAGGGGCCGAGCAGTACTTC.

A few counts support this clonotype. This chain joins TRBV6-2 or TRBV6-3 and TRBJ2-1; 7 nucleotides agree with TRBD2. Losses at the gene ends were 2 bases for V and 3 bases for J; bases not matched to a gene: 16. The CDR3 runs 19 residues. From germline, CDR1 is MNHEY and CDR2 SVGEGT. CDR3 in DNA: TGTGCCAGCAGTTACGCCGCGGGGGTACTAGCCGTATACTACAATGAGCAGTTCTTC. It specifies CASSYAAGVLAVYYNEQFF.

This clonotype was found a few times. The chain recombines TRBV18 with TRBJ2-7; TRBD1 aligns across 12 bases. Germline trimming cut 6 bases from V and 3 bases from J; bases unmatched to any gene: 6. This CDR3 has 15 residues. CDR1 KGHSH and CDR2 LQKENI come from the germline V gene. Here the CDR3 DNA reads TGTGCCAGCTCCGCCGGGACAGGGGGCAACTACGAGCAGTACTTC. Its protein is CASSAGTGGNYEQYF.

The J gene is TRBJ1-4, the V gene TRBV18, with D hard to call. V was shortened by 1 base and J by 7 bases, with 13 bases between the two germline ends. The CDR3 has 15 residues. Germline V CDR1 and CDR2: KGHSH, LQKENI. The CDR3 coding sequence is TGTGCCAGCTCACCACTGGCGAAAGGTTCTGAAAAACTGTTTTTT. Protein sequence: CASSPLAKGSEKLFF.

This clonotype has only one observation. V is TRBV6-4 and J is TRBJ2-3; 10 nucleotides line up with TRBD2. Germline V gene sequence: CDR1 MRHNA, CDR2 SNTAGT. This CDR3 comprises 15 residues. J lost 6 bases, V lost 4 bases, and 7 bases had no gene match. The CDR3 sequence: CASSAGLAALDTQYF. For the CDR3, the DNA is TGTGCCAGCAGTGCTGGACTAGCGGCGCTGGATACGCAGTATTTT.

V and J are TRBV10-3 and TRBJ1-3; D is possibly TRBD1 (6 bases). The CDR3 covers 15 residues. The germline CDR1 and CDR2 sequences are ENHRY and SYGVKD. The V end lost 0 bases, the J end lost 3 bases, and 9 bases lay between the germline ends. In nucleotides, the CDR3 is TGTGCCATCAGTGAGTCCCCGGACAGTGGAAACACCATATATTTT. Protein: CAISESPDSGNTIYF.

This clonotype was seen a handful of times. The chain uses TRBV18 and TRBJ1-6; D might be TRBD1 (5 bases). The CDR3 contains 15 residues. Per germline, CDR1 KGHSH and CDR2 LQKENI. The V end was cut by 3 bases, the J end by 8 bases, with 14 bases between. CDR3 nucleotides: TGTGCCAGCTCACCCAGGGTCGGTGCGGATTCACCCCTCCACTTT. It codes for CASSPRVGADSPLHF.

The CDR3, as DNA: TGTGCCAGCAGCTTAATTATGACAGGGAATATGAACACTGAAGCTTTCTTT. Translating gives CASSLIMTGNMNTEAFF. The genes are TRBV7-6 and TRBJ1-1; TRBD1 agrees at 7 bases. V lost 2 bases and J lost 0; bases outside the gene matches: 9. Looked up from germline, CDR1 is SGHVS and CDR2 is FNYEAQ. This CDR3 has 17 amino acids. Complete variable domain (other parts from reference TRBV7-6 and TRBJ1-1): GAGVSQSPRYKVTKRGQDVALRCDPISGHVSLYWYRQALGQGPEFLTYFNYEAQQDKSGLPNDRFSAERPEGSISTLTIQRTEQRDSAMYRCASSLIMTGNMNTEAFFGQGTRLTVV.

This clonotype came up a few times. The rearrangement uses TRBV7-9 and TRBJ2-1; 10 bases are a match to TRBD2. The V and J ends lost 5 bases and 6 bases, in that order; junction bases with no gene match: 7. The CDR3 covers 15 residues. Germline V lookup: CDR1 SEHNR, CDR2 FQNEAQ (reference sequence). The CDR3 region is CASSPSGSSSNEQFF. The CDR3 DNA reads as TGTGCCAGCAGCCCTAGCGGGAGCTCTAGCAATGAGCAGTTCTTC. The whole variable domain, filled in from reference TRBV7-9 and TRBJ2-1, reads DTGVSQNPRHKITKRGQNVTFRCDPISEHNRLYWYRQTLGQGPEFLTYFQNEAQLEKSRLLSDRFSAERPKGSFSTLEIQRTEQGDSAMYLCASSPSGSSSNEQFFGPGTRLTVL.

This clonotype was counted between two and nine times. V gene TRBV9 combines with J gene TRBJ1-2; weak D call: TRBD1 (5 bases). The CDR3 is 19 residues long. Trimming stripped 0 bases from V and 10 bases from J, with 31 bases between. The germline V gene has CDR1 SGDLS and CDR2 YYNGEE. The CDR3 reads CASSVDPVRRSGTLGSYTF. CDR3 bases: TGTGCCAGCAGCGTAGATCCGGTAAGACGATCCGGGACCCTGGGATCCTACACCTTC.

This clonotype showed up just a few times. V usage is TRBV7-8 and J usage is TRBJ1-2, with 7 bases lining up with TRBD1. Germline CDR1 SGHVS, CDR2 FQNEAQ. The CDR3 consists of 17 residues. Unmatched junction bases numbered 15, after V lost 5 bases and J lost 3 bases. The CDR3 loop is CASSPVRGTVKDYGYTF. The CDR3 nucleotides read TGTGCCAGCAGCCCTGTCAGGGGGACAGTTAAGGACTATGGCTACACCTTC.

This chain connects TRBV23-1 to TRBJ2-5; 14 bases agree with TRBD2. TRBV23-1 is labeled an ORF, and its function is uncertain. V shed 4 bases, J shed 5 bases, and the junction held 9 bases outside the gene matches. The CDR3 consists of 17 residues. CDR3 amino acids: CASSRLTSGGDGETQYF. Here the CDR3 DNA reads TGCGCCAGCAGTCGATTGACTAGCGGGGGGGATGGGGAGACCCAGTACTTC.

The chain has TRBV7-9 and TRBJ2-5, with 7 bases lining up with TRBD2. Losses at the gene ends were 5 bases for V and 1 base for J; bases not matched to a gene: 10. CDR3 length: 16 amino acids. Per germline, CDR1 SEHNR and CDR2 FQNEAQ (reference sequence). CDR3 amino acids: CASSPRAGPLQETQYF. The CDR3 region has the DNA TGTGCCAGCAGCCCCCGAGCGGGGCCCCTCCAAGAGACCCAGTACTTC.

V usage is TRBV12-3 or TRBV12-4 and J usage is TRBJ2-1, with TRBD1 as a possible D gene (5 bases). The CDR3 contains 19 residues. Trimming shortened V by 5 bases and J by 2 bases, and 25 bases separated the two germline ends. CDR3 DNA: TGTGCCAGCAGTCCATTAAAGGCGGTTAGGGGTAGGGCCTACAATGAGCAGTTCTTC. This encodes CASSPLKAVRGRAYNEQFF.

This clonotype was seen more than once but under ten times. CDR3 in amino acids: CASSQPAGQGAIADTQYF. The DNA of the CDR3 is TGCGCCAGCAGCCAACCCGCTGGACAGGGGGCGATCGCAGATACGCAGTATTTT. The gene calls are TRBV5-1 and TRBJ2-3; TRBD1 agrees at 11 bases. Germline lookup yields CDR1 SGHRS and CDR2 YFSETQ. The CDR3 length is 18 residues. V lost 4 bases, J lost 4 bases, and 14 bases stayed unmatched.

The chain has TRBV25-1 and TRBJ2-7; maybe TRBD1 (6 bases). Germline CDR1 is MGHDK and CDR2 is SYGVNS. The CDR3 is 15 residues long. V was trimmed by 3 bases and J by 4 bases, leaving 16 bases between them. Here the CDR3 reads CASSDTGRGHYEQYF. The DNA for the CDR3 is TGTGCCAGCAGTGATACGGGACGGGGACATTACGAGCAGTACTTC.

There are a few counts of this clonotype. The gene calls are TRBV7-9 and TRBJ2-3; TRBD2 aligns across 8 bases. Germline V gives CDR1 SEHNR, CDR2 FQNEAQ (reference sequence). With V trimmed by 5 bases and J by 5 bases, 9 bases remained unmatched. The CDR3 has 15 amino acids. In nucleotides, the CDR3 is TGTGCCAGCAGCGTCTCGGGGGGGCTAAGAGATACGCAGTATTTT. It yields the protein CASSVSGGLRDTQYF.

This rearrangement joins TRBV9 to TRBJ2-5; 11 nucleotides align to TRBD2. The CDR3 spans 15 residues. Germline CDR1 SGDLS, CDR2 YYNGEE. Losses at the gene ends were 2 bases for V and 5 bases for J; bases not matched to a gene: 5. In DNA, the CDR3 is TGTGCCAGCAGCGTTAGCGGGGGGGCACTTGAGACCCAGTACTTC. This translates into CASSVSGGALETQYF.

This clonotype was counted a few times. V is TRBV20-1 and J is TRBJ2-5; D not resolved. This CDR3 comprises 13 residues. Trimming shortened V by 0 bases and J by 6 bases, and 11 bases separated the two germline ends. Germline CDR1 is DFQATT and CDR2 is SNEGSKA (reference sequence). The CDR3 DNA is TGCAGTGCTAGAGATCCCCGGAGACAGACCCAGTACTTC. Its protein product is CSARDPRRQTQYF.

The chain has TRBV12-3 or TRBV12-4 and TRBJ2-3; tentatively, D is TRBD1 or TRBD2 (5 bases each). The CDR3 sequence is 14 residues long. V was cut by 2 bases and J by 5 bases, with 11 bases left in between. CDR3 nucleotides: TGTGCCAGCAGTTTAAGAGGGGTCGAAGATACGCAGTATTTT. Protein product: CASSLRGVEDTQYF.

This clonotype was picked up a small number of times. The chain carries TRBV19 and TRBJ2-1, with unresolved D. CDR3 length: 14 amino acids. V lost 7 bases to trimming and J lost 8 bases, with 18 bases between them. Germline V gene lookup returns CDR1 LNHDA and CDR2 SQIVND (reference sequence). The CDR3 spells CASTPEWSVHEQFF. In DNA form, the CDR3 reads TGTGCCAGTACCCCCGAGTGGAGTGTCCATGAGCAGTTCTTC.